What follows is one T cell receptor beta chain and its context. What it recognizes is unknown. From the 120-subject validation cohort, which was separate from the roughly 700-subject first cohort, the donors were drawn. This sample is part of a study of cytomegalovirus exposure and HLA in healthy donors. Broader study findings: Reports credit the classifier with highly specific, highly sensitive diagnosis of cytomegalovirus status.

Profiled with immunoSEQ multiplex PCR; TCRdb holds only in-frame clones, not every one. The top ten clones hold roughly 3% of a sample with tens of thousands of clones, 90% to 95% of them seen once. Germline-derived CDR1 and CDR2 are SGHRS and YFSETQ. The CDR3 runs 16 residues. V dropped 5 bases and J dropped 0; count of bases not matched to a gene: 2. The sequence was obtained from a woman aged 18-35 years in good health and CMV-seropositive. V and J are TRBV5-1 and TRBJ2-2; 12 positions match TRBD2. Sequenced input: PBMCs. This CDR3 is CASRRTSGTNTGELFF. DNA of the CDR3: TGCGCCAGCAGGAGGACTAGCGGGACGAACACCGGGGAGCTGTTTTTT.